This TCR beta chain was obtained from a study of shared clonotypes between healthy human individuals. Generated by immunoSEQ multiplex PCR, the TCRdb table keeps only in-frame clones and is missing some. The data contain approximately 470,000 clones, 60% to 80% of them singletons. The CDR3 consists of 14 residues. CDR1 is SGHRS and CDR2 is YFSETQ in the germline V gene. V lost 4 bases, J lost 8 bases, and 18 bases lay in between. Unsorted samples used tens of millions of PBMCs for genomic DNA. The TCR was taken from a woman aged 40 to 50 in good health. Some clones in this sample may be carry-over from other donors' samples. The specimen was PBMCs. This sequence joins TRBV5-1 and TRBJ1-1; perhaps TRBD1 as D (6 bases). CDR3: CASSRERDDREAFF. The CDR3 DNA follows: TGCGCCAGCAGCCGAGAGAGGGATGACAGGGAAGCTTTCTTT.